These T cell receptor beta chains were read from a single sample in a study of blood T cells in healthy people across ages. TCRdb fed the 5' RACE reads into MiXCR, producing one record per CDR3 protein. In the table there are 780,000 or so distinct CDR3 sequences, 25% of which are singletons. The same specimen was also included in a second study, on T cells of mothers and their children.

What was sequenced was blood. These receptors were obtained from a boy between 10 and 17 years old in good health. The CDR3 runs from the conserved cysteine through the conserved F or W. D genes are given only for firm matches. A clone size is listed for some rows: how often the clone was seen (once, few, many), or a class if it is expanded.

v_call	clone_size	d_call	j_call	cdr3_nt	cdr3_aa
TRBV6-2/TRBV6-3	-	TRBD1	TRBJ2-1	TGTGCCAGCAGTGACAGGGACAGGGCTAAGGAGCAGTTCTTC	CASSDRDRAKEQFF
TRBV10-3	few	-	TRBJ2-2	TGTGCCATCAGTGAGAGGGGAGGACTACCCACCGGGGAGCTGTTTTTT	CAISERGGLPTGELFF
TRBV27	-	TRBD2	TRBJ2-3	TGTGCCAGCGGCGTAGCGGGGGGGCACGATACGCAGTATTTT	CASGVAGGHDTQYF
TRBV3-1	-	TRBD2	TRBJ2-3	TGTGCCAGCAGCCCCCGGTTTAGCGGGGGGGCCACAGATACGCAGTATTTT	CASSPRFSGGATDTQYF
TRBV7-2	-	-	TRBJ2-7	TGTGCCAGCAGCTTAAGAACTCTCAGGGGCGGTGAAGCGCAGTACTTC	CASSLRTLRGGEAQYF
TRBV28	few	-	TRBJ2-7	TGTGCCACCCAGGGGTTGGCCCTCTTCTACGAGCAGTACTTC	CATQGLALFYEQYF
TRBV12-3/TRBV12-4	few	-	TRBJ2-5	TGTGCCAGCAGTTCCCTAAGTTACCGCGAGACCCAGTACTTC	CASSSLSYRETQYF
TRBV24-1	few	-	TRBJ2-3	TGTGCCACCAGTGATTCAGGGATCACAGATACGCAGTATTTT	CATSDSGITDTQYF
TRBV4-3	-	TRBD1	TRBJ2-7	TGCGCCAGCAGCCAGGATCGGACAGGGTATACCTACGAGCAGTACTTC	CASSQDRTGYTYEQYF
TRBV7-2	few	TRBD2	TRBJ2-5	TGTGCCAGCAGCTTAGCATCGACTAGCAGTCAAGAGACCCAGTACTTC	CASSLASTSSQETQYF
TRBV4-2	few	-	TRBJ2-1	TGTGCCAGCAGCCAAGATAGGCGGGGCTCCTACAATGAGCAGTTCTTC	CASSQDRRGSYNEQFF
TRBV4-3	-	TRBD2	TRBJ2-2	TGCGCCAGCAGCCAAGACATAGCGGCGGGAGGGACCGGGGAGCCGTTTTTT	CASSQDIAAGGTGEPFF
TRBV9	-	-	TRBJ1-4	TGTGCCAGCAGCCCATCTCTGGGGAATGAAAAACTGTTTTTT	CASSPSLGNEKLFF
TRBV6-6	-	-	TRBJ2-1	TGTGCCAGCAGTTCCCCGGGACGGTTCTACAATGAGCAGTTCTTC	CASSSPGRFYNEQFF
TRBV29-1	few	-	TRBJ1-1	TGCAGCGTCCATGGCCCTGAAGCTTTCTTT	CSVHGPEAFF
TRBV11-2	few	-	TRBJ2-2	TGTGCCAGCAGCCCAATCGGGCCGGGGGAGCTGTTTTTT	CASSPIGPGELFF
TRBV7-6	few	-	TRBJ1-1	TGTGCCAGCAGCTCCCGGGCCAACACTGAAGCTTTCTTT	CASSSRANTEAFF
TRBV7-3	-	TRBD1	TRBJ2-7	TGTGCCAGCAGCCCCGAGGGGGCAGGATACGAGCAGTACTTC	CASSPEGAGYEQYF
TRBV20-1	-	TRBD2	TRBJ2-5	TGCAGTGCTAGCGTAGCGGGATCGGGCCAAGAGACCCAGTACTTC	CSASVAGSGQETQYF
TRBV12-3/TRBV12-4	-	TRBD1	TRBJ1-4	TGTGCCAGCAGTTTCACAGGGGCTAATGAAAAACTGTTTTTT	CASSFTGANEKLFF